The entry below gives a single T cell receptor beta chain sequence along with its context. This specimen belongs to a study of Ad26.COV2.S vaccination and SARS-CoV-2 variants. V lost 5 bases to trimming and J lost 0 bases; unmatched junction nucleotides: 8. The germline gives CDR1 MDHEN, CDR2 SYDVKM. The CDR3 sequence is 17 residues long. Clones were sequenced by immunoSEQ multiplex PCR, and TCRdb holds only the in-frame ones, with some missing. The table records about 400,000 clones, 80% to 95% of them present only once. Treatment noted: some 20 received Ad26.COV2.S at low or high dose, single or two shots; about five received placebo; per-sample allocation not given. After the first vaccine or placebo injection, samples were drawn on day 63.

V usage is TRBV28 and J usage is TRBJ1-2; 11 bases line up with TRBD1. The clonotype comes from a person aged 18-60 years who received the Ad26.COV2.S COVID-19 vaccine or a placebo. The material sequenced was peripheral blood, taken in a trial of Ad26.COV2.S vaccine versus placebo. CDR3 DNA sequence: TGTGCCAGCAGTCCGGACAGGGGGCTTGTAGCTAACTATGGCTACACCTTC. It is translated as CASSPDRGLVANYGYTF.